The clone carrying this TCR beta chain was detected a few times. Its specificity is unknown. Since no conserved phenylalanine or tryptophan closes the CDR3, a read error is the likely cause. The DNA is left out, because the CDR3 cannot be placed on it with certainty; the CDR3 is given as TCRdb lists it. The CDR3 comprises 13 residues, both ends counted. These data originate in a study of cytomegalovirus exposure and HLA in healthy donors. General study findings and limits: Cytomegalovirus-associated status was assigned to 164 TCR beta chains.

PCR was performed using 60 Vbeta and 13 Jbeta primers. Libraries were prepared by immunoSEQ multiplex PCR; TCRdb keeps only in-frame clonotypes and omits some of them. Here the sample spans approximately 150,000 clones, around 85% being singletons. The chain has TRBV23-1 and TRBJ1-2; TRBD1, the table's D call, was not compared with the DNA. TRBV23-1 has ORF status, its function being uncertain. This receptor was obtained from a male donor in good health and CMV-seronegative. The specimen was PBMCs. This chain's CDR3 is CASSQSARQGPFS.